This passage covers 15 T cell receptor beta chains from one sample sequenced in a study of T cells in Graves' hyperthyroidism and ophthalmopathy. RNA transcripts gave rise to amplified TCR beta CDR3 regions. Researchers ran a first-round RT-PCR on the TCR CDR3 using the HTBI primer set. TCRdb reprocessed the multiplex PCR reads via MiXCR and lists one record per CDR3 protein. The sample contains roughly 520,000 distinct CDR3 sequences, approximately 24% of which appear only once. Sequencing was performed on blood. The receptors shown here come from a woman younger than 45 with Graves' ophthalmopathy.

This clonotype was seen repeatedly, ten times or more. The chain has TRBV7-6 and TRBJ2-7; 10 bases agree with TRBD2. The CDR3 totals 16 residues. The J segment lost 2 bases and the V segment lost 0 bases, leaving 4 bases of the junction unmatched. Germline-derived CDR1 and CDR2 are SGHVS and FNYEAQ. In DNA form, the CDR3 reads TGTGCCAGCAGCTTAGCAAGCGGGGGGGGTACCTACGAGCAGTACTTC. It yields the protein CASSLASGGGTYEQYF. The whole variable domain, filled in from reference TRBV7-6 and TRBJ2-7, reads GAGVSQSPRYKVTKRGQDVALRCDPISGHVSLYWYRQALGQGPEFLTYFNYEAQQDKSGLPNDRFSAERPEGSISTLTIQRTEQRDSAMYRCASSLASGGGTYEQYFGPGTRLTVT.

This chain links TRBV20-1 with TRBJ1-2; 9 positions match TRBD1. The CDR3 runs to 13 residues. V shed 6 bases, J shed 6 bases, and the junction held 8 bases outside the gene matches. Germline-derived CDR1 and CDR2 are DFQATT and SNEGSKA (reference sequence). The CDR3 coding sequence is TGCAGTGCCACTGGGACAGGGTCGAATGGCTACACCTTC. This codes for CSATGTGSNGYTF.

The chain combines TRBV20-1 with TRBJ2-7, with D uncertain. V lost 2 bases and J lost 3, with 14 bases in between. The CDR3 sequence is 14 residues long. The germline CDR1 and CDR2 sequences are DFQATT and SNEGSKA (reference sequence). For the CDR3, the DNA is TGCAGTGCTAGATCCGTATCTGGGCACTACGAGCAGTACTTC. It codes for CSARSVSGHYEQYF.

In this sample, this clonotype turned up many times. CDR3 protein: CASSQDRSGGSFF. The CDR3 DNA reads as TGTGCCAGCAGCCAAGATAGGTCAGGCGGGAGTTTCTTT. This chain connects TRBV14 to TRBJ1-1, with no clear D. Between the trimmed V and J ends, which lost 0 bases and 13 bases, there was a span of 15 bases. Germline V gene sequence: CDR1 SGHDN, CDR2 FVKESK. This CDR3 has 13 residues.

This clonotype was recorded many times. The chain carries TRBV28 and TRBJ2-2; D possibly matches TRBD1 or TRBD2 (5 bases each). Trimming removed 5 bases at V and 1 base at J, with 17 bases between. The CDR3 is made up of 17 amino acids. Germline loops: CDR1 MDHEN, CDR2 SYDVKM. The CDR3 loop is CASSGAGPGVNTGELFF. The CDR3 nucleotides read TGTGCCAGCAGTGGGGCAGGACCCGGGGTGAACACCGGGGAGCTGTTTTTT.

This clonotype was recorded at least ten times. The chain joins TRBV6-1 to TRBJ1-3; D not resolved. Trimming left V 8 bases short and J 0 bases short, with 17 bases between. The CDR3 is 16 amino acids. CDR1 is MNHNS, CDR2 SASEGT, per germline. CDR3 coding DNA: TGTGCCAGCGGGAAGGGAGGGCCCAACTCTGGAAACACCATATATTTT. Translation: CASGKGGPNSGNTIYF.

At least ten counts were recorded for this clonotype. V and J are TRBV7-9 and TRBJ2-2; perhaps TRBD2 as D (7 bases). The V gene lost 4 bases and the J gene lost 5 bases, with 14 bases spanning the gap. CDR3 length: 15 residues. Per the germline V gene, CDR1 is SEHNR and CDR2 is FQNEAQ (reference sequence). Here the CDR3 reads CASSSGGGYTGELFF. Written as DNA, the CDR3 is TGTGCCAGCAGCTCGGGCGGGGGCTATACCGGGGAGCTGTTTTTT.

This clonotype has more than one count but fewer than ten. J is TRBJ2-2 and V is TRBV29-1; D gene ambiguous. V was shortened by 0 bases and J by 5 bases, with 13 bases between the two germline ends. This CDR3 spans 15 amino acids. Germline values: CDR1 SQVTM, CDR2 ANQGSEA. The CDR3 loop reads CSVEDPRFGTGELFF. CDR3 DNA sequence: TGCAGCGTTGAAGATCCACGGTTCGGTACCGGGGAGCTGTTTTTT.

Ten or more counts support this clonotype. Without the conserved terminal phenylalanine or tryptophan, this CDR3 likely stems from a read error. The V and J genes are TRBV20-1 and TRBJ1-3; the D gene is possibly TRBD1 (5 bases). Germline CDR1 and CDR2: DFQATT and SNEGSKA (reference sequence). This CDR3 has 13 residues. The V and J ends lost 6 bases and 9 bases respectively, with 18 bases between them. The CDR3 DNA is TGCAGTGCCATCACCCGGACATTTGGCACCATATATCTT. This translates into CSAITRTFGTIYL.

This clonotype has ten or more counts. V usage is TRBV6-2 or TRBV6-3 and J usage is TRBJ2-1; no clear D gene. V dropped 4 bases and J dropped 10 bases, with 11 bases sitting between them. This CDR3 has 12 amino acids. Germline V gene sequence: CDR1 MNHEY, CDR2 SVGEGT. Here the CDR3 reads CASSLALREQFF. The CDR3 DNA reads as TGTGCCAGCAGTTTAGCCCTAAGGGAGCAGTTCTTC.

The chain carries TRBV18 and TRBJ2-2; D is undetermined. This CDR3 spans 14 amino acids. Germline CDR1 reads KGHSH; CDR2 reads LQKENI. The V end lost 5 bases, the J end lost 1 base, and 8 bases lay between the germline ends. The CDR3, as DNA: TGTGCCAGCTCATCGACTGAGAACACCGGGGAGCTGTTTTTT. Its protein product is CASSSTENTGELFF.

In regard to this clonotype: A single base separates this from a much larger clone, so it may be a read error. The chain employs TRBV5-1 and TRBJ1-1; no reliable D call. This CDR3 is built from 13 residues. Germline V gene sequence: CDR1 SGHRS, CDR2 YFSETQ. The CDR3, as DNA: TGCTCCAGCAGCGCGGCTAGGAGCACTGAAGCTTTCTTT. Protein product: CSSSAARSTEAFF.

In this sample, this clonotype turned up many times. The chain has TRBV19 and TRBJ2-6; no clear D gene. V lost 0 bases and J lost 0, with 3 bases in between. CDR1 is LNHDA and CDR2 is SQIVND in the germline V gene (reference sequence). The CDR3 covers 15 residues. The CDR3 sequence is CASSIDLSGANVLTF. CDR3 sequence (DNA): TGTGCCAGTAGTATAGACCTCTCTGGGGCCAACGTCCTGACTTTC.

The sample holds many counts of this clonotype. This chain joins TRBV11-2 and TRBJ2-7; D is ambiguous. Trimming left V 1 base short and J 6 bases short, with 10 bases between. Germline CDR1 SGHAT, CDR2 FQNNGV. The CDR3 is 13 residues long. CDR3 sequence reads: CASSLGSEGEQYF. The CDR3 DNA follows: TGTGCCAGCAGCTTAGGAAGTGAAGGCGAGCAGTACTTC.

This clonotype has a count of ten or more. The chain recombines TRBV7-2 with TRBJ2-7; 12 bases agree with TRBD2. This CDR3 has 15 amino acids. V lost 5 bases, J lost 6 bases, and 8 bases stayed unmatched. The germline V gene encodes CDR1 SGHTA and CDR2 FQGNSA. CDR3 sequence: CASSPASGGAREQYF. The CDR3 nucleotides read TGTGCCAGCAGCCCCGCTAGCGGGGGGGCGCGCGAGCAGTACTTC.